This TCR beta chain was retrieved from a study of beta chain features in type 1 diabetes. Germline CDR1 reads SGHAT; CDR2 reads FQNNGV. V dropped 4 bases and J dropped 7; count of bases not matched to a gene: 9. The CDR3 consists of 15 residues. Reverse transcribing all isolated RNA meant expressed TCRB transcripts were sequenced. Assay: immunoSEQ multiplex PCR; the TCRdb copy retains only in-frame clones and omits some. The sample carries hundreds of thousands of clones, less than 20% recorded once. On average, the one heparinised blood draw given by each donor was roughly 100 mL. General observations from the study: Small HLA sub-analyses could not settle whether HLA shapes TCRB rearrangement. Within patients, naive, central memory and Treg TCRB repertoires seemed more similar than within healthy donors. In all four CD4+ subsets, TCRB CDR3 length was significantly, moderately reduced in type 1 diabetes.

Regarding this clone: Antigen specificity is unknown.

The TCR originated in a man younger than 30 in good health. Sample: naive CD4+ T cells from blood. This chain connects TRBV11-2 to TRBJ1-4; TRBD1 aligns across 7 bases. CDR3 DNA: TGTGCCAGCAGCTCTCACAGGGGAAGAAGTGAAAAACTGTTTTTT. Amino acids: CASSSHRGRSEKLFF.